This T cell receptor (beta chain) was recorded in a study of human T cells and chemical hapten exposure. This CDR3 has 15 residues. Germline CDR1 is SSHAT and CDR2 is FNYEAQ (reference sequence). With 5 bases clipped from V and 6 bases from J, the junction kept 6 bases outside the gene matches. TCRdb processed the RACE reads anew with MiXCR; each CDR3 protein has one entry. Counted here are about 80,000 distinct CDR3 sequences, around 15% occurring once; the ten biggest clones make up around 4.2%. Time point indicated: pre-sensitization, week 0. Treatment in this sample: therapeutic diphenylcyclopropenone sensitization with weekly scalp DPC.

The sequence came from a woman aged 50 to 60 with alopecia areata. Some clones in this sample may be carry-over from other donors' samples. The V call is TRBV7-7, the J call TRBJ2-3; 12 bases are shared with TRBD2. The sequencing used whole blood, collected in connection with sensitization to the hapten diphenylcyclopropenone (DPC). The CDR3 loop reads CASSLSGTSGDTQYF. The CDR3 DNA reads as TGTGCCAGCAGCCTATCCGGGACTAGCGGGGATACGCAGTATTTT.